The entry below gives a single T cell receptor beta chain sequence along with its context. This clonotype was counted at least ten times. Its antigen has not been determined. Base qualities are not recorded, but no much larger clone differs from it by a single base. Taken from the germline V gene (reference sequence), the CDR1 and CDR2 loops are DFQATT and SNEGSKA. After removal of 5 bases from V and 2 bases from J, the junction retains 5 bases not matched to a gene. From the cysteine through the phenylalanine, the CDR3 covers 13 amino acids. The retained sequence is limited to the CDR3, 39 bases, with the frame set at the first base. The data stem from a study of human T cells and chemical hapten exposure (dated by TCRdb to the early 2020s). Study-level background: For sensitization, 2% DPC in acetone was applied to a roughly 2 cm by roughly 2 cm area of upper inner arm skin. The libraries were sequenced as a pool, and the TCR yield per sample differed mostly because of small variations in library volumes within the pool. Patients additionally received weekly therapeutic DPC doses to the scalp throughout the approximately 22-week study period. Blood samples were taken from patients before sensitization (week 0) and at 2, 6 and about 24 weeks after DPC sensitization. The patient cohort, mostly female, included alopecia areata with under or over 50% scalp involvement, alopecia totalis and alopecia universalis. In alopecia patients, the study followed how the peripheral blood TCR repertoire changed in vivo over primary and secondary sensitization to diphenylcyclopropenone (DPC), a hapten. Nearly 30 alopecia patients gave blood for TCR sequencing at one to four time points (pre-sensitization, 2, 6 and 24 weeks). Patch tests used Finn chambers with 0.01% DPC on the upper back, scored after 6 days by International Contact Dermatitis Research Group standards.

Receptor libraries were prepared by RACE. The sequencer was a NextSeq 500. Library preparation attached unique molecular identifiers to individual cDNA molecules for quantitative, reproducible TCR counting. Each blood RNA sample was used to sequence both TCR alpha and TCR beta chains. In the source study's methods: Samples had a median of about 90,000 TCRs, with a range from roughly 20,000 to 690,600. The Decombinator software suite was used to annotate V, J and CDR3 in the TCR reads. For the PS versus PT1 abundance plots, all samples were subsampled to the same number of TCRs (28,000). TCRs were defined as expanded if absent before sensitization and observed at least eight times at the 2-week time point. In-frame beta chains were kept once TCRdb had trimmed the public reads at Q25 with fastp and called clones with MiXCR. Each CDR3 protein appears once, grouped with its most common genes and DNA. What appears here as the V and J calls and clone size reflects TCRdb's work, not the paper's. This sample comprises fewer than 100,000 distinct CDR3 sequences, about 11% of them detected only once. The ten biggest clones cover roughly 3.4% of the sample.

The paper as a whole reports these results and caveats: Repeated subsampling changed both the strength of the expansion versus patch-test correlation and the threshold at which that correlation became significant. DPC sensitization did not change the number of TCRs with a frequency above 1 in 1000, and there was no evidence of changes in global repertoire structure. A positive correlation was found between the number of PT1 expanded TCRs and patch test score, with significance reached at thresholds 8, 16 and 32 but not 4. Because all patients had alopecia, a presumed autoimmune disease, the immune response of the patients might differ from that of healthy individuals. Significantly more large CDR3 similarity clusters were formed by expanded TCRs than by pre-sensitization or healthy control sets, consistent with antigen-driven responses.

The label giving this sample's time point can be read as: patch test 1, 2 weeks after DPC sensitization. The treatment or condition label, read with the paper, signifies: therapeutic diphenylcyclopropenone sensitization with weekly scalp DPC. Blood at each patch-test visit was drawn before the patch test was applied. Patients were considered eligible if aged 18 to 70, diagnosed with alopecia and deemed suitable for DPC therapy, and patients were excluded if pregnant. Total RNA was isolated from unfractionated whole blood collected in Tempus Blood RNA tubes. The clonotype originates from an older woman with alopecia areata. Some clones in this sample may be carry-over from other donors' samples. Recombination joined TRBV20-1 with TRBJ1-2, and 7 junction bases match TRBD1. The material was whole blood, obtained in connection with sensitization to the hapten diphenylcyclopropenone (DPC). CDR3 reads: CSAPDRANYGYTF. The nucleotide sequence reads TGCAGTGCTCCTGACAGGGCGAACTATGGCTACACCTTC.